The sequence of this T cell receptor beta chain was determined in a study of blood T cell repertoires in COVID-19. V shed 6 bases and J 4 bases; nucleotides not matched to a gene: 11. The CDR3 is made up of 15 amino acids. The germline V gene has CDR1 SNHLY and CDR2 FYNNEI. Authors' data handling: Quantification of nucleated cells was approximated via reference gene primer amplification. Some clones are missing from TCRdb's copy, which holds only in-frame ones; the method was immunoSEQ multiplex PCR. The DNA was the basis for D and trimming; V, J and clone size are from that table. This repertoire shows about 160,000 clones, approximately 86% found once; its top ten account for 10%.

Sequencing was done on a sample of peripheral blood. The gene calls are TRBV2 and TRBJ1-2; 7 nucleotides line up with TRBD1. The clonotype comes from a woman over 75 with active or convalescent COVID-19. This CDR3 reads CASRSDRDRLYGYTF. In nucleotides, the CDR3 is TGTGCCAGCAGAAGTGACCGGGACAGACTCTATGGCTACACCTTC.